These 18 T cell receptor beta chains were sequenced from one sample in a study of T cells after yellow fever vaccination. TCRdb re-called the 5' RACE reads with MiXCR, one entry per CDR3 protein. The repertoire holds nearly 300,000 distinct CDR3 sequences, with 8.7% as singletons. The sample consisted of CD4+ T cells sorted from PBMCs, taken 5 days after the yellow fever booster vaccination. These receptors all come from a young man who received the YFV17D yellow fever vaccine.

The CDR3 DNA reads TGTGCCAGCAGTTTAGTAGCATCCGCCTACACTGAAGCTTTCTTT. It encodes CASSLVASAYTEAFF. The chain employs TRBV12-3 or TRBV12-4 and TRBJ1-1; D ambiguous. Trimming took 1 base from V and 3 from J, leaving 12 bases between them. The CDR3 consists of 15 residues.

This clonotype was observed at least ten times. The genes are TRBV5-1 and TRBJ2-1, with TRBD2 matching 9 bases. The CDR3 consists of 15 residues. Unmatched junction bases numbered 9, after V lost 4 bases and J lost 7 bases. Germline loops: CDR1 SGHRS, CDR2 YFSETQ. Written as DNA, the CDR3 is TGCGCCAGCAGCGACCGTGCGGGGGGGTATAATGAGCAGTTCTTC. Its protein is CASSDRAGGYNEQFF. The full variable domain, in which reference TRBV5-1 and TRBJ2-1 provide the parts outside the CDR3, is KAGVTQTPRYLIKTRGQQVTLSCSPISGHRSVSWYQQTPGQGLQFLFEYFSETQRNKGNFPGRFSGRQFSNSRSEMNVSTLELGDSALYLCASSDRAGGYNEQFFGPGTRLTVL.

This sequence joins TRBV6-5 and TRBJ1-1, with a tentative D call TRBD1 (5 bases). The CDR3 covers 12 residues. Trimming stripped 5 bases from V and 1 base from J, with 5 bases between. Germline CDR1 MNHEY, CDR2 SVGAGI. The CDR3 DNA follows: TGTGCCAGCAGTGGGACGAACACTGAAGCTTTCTTT. Its translation: CASSGTNTEAFF.

This clonotype was detected only a few times. This chain links TRBV6-1 with TRBJ1-5, with unresolved D. The CDR3 runs 11 residues. V was shortened by 3 bases and J by 7 bases, with 4 bases between the two germline ends. The germline V gene has CDR1 MNHNS and CDR2 SASEGT. CDR3 protein: CASSDRQPQHF. CDR3 DNA sequence: TGTGCCAGCAGTGACCGACAGCCCCAGCATTTT.

This clonotype was found a few times. This chain connects TRBV18 to TRBJ2-7; 8 positions agree with TRBD1. Germline V gene lookup returns CDR1 KGHSH and CDR2 LQKENI. This CDR3 is 16 amino acids long. After removal of 3 bases from V and 5 bases from J, the junction contained 12 bases not matched to a gene. The CDR3 here is CASSPQGAIGPHEQYV. CDR3 nucleotide sequence: TGTGCCAGCTCACCCCAGGGGGCGATTGGTCCCCACGAGCAGTACGTC.

The chain is built from TRBV18 and TRBJ2-3, with D uncertain. The CDR3 extends over 13 amino acids. Trimming stripped 3 bases from V and 2 bases from J, with 6 bases between. Germline-derived CDR1 and CDR2 are KGHSH and LQKENI. The CDR3: CASSPANTDTQYF. The CDR3 region has the DNA TGTGCCAGCTCACCGGCCAACACAGATACGCAGTATTTT.

This chain joins TRBV7-2 and TRBJ2-5; D ambiguous. This CDR3 has 12 amino acids. Germline V CDR1 and CDR2: SGHTA, FQGNSA. Trimming shortened V by 8 bases and J by 3 bases, and 10 bases separated the two germline ends. The CDR3 nucleotides are TGTGCCAGCGTGGGCCGGGAAGAGACCCAGTACTTC. It specifies CASVGREETQYF.

In its sample, this clonotype was seen a few times. V is TRBV5-1 and J is TRBJ2-1, with D perhaps matching TRBD1 (5 bases). The ends were cut back, 4 bases at V and 6 bases at J, with 23 bases in the middle. This CDR3 is 17 amino acids long. CDR1 is SGHRS and CDR2 is YFSETQ in the germline V gene. The CDR3 spells CASSPGLFDRTGNEQFF. The CDR3 DNA sequence: TGCGCCAGCAGCCCGGGTCTTTTTGACAGAACGGGCAATGAGCAGTTCTTC.

There are many counts of this clonotype. The J gene is TRBJ2-3, the V gene TRBV7-2; D not resolved. This CDR3 contains 13 residues. V lost 0 bases to trimming and J lost 4 bases, with 5 bases between them. Germline-derived CDR1 and CDR2 are SGHTA and FQGNSA. For the CDR3, the DNA is TGTGCCAGCAGCTTAGCTAGTTCAGATACGCAGTATTTT. As protein: CASSLASSDTQYF.

The sample holds many counts of this clonotype. This rearrangement joins TRBV12-3 or TRBV12-4 to TRBJ2-2, with D possibly being TRBD1 or TRBD2 (5 bases each). Between the trimmed V and J ends, which lost 5 bases and 9 bases, there was a span of 22 bases. The CDR3 runs to 16 residues. CDR3 region: CASSPRVVGDQRELFF. CDR3 nucleotide sequence: TGTGCCAGCAGTCCAAGAGTCGTGGGGGATCAAAGGGAGCTGTTTTTT.

The table lists this clonotype with a few counts. The junction differs from germline at one of its ends, possibly a read error. The chain employs TRBV7-7 and TRBJ2-5, with 7 nucleotides matching TRBD2. Germline V gene data show CDR1 as SSHAT and CDR2 as FNYEAQ (reference sequence). The CDR3 contains 16 residues. The CDR3 nucleotides are TGTGCTAGCAGCCTGGGAGTGCGGGGGAGACAAGAGACCCAGTACTTC. It translates to CASSLGVRGRQETQYF.

J is TRBJ2-1 and V is TRBV12-3 or TRBV12-4; D gene uncertain. Trimming left V 6 bases short and J 6 bases short, with 9 bases between. The length of the CDR3 is 12 residues. Written as DNA, the CDR3 is TGTGCCAGCAGCTTATTGAGCAATGAGCAGTTCTTC. Residues: CASSLLSNEQFF.

CDR3 residues: CASSSEGGALAKNIQYF. The DNA of the CDR3 is TGTGCCAGCAGCTCCGAGGGCGGTGCCCTAGCCAAAAACATTCAGTACTTC. The chain links TRBV5-6 to TRBJ2-4; D perhaps matches TRBD2 (5 bases). The CDR3 consists of 17 residues. Germline values: CDR1 SGHDT, CDR2 YYEEEE. The V end was cut by 3 bases, the J end by 0 bases, with 16 bases between.

This clonotype was seen a handful of times. The V call is TRBV29-1, the J call TRBJ2-2; D gene uncertain. The germline V and J ends were trimmed by 3 bases and 2 bases, with 7 bases remaining between them. Per germline, CDR1 SQVTM and CDR2 ANQGSEA. The CDR3 totals 13 residues. The CDR3 nucleotides are TGCAGCGTTGATAGGCTTAACACCGGGGAGCTGTTTTTT. Its protein product is CSVDRLNTGELFF.

This clonotype was found a few times. The CDR3 protein is CASSLLQKARYEQYF. For the CDR3, the DNA is TGTGCCAGCAGCTTGCTACAAAAGGCCCGCTACGAGCAGTACTTC. The chain links TRBV9 to TRBJ2-7; D uncertain. The CDR3 is made up of 15 amino acids. Trimming took off 4 bases at V and 3 bases at J, with 17 bases between the two ends. The germline CDR1 and CDR2 sequences are SGDLS and YYNGEE. Full variable domain (missing parts from reference TRBV9 and TRBJ2-7): DSGVTQTPKHLITATGQRVTLRCSPRSGDLSVYWYQQSLDQGLQFLIQYYNGEERAKGNILERFSAQQFPDLHSELNLSSLELGDSALYFCASSLLQKARYEQYFGPGTRLTVT.

The rearrangement links TRBV6-2 or TRBV6-3 to TRBJ2-7; TRBD1 aligns across 10 bases. Germline assignment: CDR1 MNHEY and CDR2 SVGEGT. The trim removed 7 bases at V and 11 bases at J, leaving 17 bases unmatched. This CDR3 is built from 15 residues. The CDR3 reads CASTPLGTGAERKYF. In DNA form, the CDR3 reads TGTGCCAGCACCCCCTTGGGGACAGGGGCCGAGAGGAAGTACTTC.

V and J are TRBV2 and TRBJ2-3, with 10 bases that match TRBD1. Germline values: CDR1 SNHLY, CDR2 FYNNEI. The CDR3 length is 15 residues. The J segment lost 6 bases and the V segment lost 5 bases, leaving 8 bases of the junction unmatched. Written as DNA, the CDR3 is TGTGCCAGCAGTCGCATCGGACAGGGGGGTGATACGCAGTATTTT. Translated: CASSRIGQGGDTQYF.

J is TRBJ2-3 and V is TRBV20-1, with 8 nucleotides matching TRBD2. There are 14 residues in the CDR3. The germline gives CDR1 DFQATT, CDR2 SNEGSKA (reference sequence). V gave up 5 bases and J gave up 2 bases; unmatched junction bases: 6. CDR3: CSASRGGLTDTQYF. The CDR3 DNA sequence: TGCAGTGCTTCCCGGGGGGGCCTCACAGATACGCAGTATTTT.